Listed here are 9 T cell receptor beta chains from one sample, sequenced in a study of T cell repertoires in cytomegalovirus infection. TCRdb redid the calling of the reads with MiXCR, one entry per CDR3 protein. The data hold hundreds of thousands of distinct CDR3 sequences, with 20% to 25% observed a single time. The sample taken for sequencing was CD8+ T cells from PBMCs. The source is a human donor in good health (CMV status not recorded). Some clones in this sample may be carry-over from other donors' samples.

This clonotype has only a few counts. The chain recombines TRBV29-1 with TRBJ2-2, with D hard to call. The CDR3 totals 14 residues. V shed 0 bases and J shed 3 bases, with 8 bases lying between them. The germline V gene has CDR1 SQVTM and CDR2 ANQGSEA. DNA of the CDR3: TGCAGCGTTGAAGAGGTGGGGTACACCGGGGAGCTGTTTTTT. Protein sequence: CSVEEVGYTGELFF.

The CDR3 here is CASNSGTYNEQFF. The CDR3 DNA is TGTGCCAGCAATTCCGGGACCTACAATGAGCAGTTCTTC. The J gene is TRBJ2-1, the V gene TRBV6-2 or TRBV6-3; the D gene is possibly TRBD2 (5 bases). From germline, CDR1 is MNHEY and CDR2 SVGEGT. The CDR3 length is 13 residues. Trimming shortened V by 7 bases and J by 2 bases, and 9 bases separated the two germline ends.

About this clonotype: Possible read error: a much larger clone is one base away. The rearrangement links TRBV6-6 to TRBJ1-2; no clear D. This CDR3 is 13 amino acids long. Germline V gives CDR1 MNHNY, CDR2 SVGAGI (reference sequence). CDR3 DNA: TGTGCCAGCAGTGAGATGGGAGGCTATAGCTACACCTTC. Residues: CASSEMGGYSYTF.

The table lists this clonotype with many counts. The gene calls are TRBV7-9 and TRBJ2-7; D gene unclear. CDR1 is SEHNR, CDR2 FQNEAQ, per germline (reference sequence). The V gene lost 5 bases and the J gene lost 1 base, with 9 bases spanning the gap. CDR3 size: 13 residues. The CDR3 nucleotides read TGTGCCAGCAGCCCGTCCACGTCCTACGAGCAGTACGTC. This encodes CASSPSTSYEQYV.

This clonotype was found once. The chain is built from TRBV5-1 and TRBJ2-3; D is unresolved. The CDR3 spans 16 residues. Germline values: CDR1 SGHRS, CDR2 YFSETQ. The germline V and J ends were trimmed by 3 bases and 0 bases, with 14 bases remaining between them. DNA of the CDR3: TGCGCCAGCAGCTCGTACGACGGATGGAGCACAGATACGCAGTATTTT. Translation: CASSSYDGWSTDTQYF.

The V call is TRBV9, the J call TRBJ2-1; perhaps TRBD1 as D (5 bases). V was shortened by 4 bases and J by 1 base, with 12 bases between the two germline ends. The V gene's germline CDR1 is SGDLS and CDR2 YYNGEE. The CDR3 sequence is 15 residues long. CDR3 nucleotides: TGTGCCAGCAGCCCTCAGGACACGTCCTACAATGAGCAGTTCTTC. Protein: CASSPQDTSYNEQFF.

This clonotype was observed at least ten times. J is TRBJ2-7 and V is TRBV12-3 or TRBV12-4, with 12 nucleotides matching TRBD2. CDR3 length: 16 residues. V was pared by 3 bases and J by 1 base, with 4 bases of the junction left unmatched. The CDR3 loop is CASSFLLAGGSYEQYF. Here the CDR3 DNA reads TGTGCCAGCAGTTTCCTACTAGCGGGGGGTTCCTACGAGCAGTACTTC.

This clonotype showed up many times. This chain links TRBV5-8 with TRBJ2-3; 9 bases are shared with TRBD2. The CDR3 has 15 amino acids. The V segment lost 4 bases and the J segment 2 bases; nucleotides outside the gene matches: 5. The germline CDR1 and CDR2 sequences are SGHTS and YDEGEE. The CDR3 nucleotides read TGTGCCAGCAGCCCCCGACTAGCGGCCACAGATACGCAGTATTTT. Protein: CASSPRLAATDTQYF. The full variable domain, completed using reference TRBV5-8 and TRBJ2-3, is EAGVTQSPTHLIKTRGQQATLRCSPISGHTSVYWYQQALGLGLQFLLWYDEGEERNRGNFPPRFSGRQFPNYSSELNVNALELEDSALYLCASSPRLAATDTQYFGPGTRLTVL.

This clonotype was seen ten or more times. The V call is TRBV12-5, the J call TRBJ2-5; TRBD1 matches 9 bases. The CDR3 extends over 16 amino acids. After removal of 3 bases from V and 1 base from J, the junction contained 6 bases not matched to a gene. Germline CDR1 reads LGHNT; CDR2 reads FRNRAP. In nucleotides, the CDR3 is TGTGCTAGTGGTTTCGAGACAGGGGGAAGCCAAGAGACCCAGTACTTC. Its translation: CASGFETGGSQETQYF.